A single sample gave rise to the 5 T cell receptor beta chains below, sequenced in a study of Ad26.COV2.S vaccination and SARS-CoV-2 variants. Sequencing was performed with immunoSEQ multiplex PCR; in TCRdb, only in-frame clones are kept and a portion is missing. The table includes about 350,000 clones, 86% detected once. Noted treatment: around 19 received Ad26.COV2.S at low or high dose, single or two shots; 5 received placebo; per-sample allocation not given. The samples date from day 63 after the first vaccine or placebo injection. Sequencing used peripheral blood, obtained in a trial of Ad26.COV2.S vaccine versus placebo. All receptors derive from a person aged 18 to 65 who received the Ad26.COV2.S COVID-19 vaccine or a placebo.

The V call is TRBV7-9, the J call TRBJ2-1, with 7 bases matching TRBD1. V shed 5 bases, J shed 0 bases, and the junction held 7 bases outside the gene matches. CDR1 SEHNR and CDR2 FQNEAQ come from the germline V gene (reference sequence). The CDR3 extends over 16 amino acids. The DNA for the CDR3 is TGTGCCAGCAGCCCCTCACAGGGGAGCTCCTACAATGAGCAGTTCTTC. Protein: CASSPSQGSSYNEQFF.

The chain combines TRBV19 with TRBJ2-7; unclear D gene. Germline-derived CDR1 and CDR2 are LNHDA and SQIVND (reference sequence). V shed 11 bases and J shed 3 bases, with 20 bases lying between them. The CDR3 spans 14 residues. The chain's CDR3 is CAPLRPQRNYEQYF. The DNA for the CDR3 is TGTGCCCCGCTACGGCCCCAGAGGAACTACGAGCAGTACTTC.

This chain uses TRBV6-2 or TRBV6-3 with TRBJ1-1; D perhaps matches TRBD1 (6 bases). In germline, CDR1 is MNHEY, CDR2 SVGEGT. V was cut by 0 bases and J by 5 bases, with 10 bases left in between. The CDR3 totals 14 residues. CDR3 amino acids: CASSYSIRGTEAFF. The CDR3 coding sequence is TGTGCCAGCAGTTACTCGATAAGGGGGACTGAAGCTTTCTTT.

Only a few counts were recorded for this clone. The CDR3: CASSYTRTAQRNYGYTF. DNA for the CDR3: TGTGCCAGCAGTTACACCCGGACAGCACAGAGGAACTATGGCTACACCTTC. The chain recombines TRBV6-2 or TRBV6-3 with TRBJ1-2; a weak D match, TRBD1 (6 bases). Germline lookup yields CDR1 MNHEY and CDR2 SVGEGT. The CDR3 sequence is 17 residues long. Trimming left V 2 bases short and J 2 bases short, with 18 bases between.

The chain uses TRBV7-6 and TRBJ1-5, with 8 bases lining up with TRBD1. The V gene end was trimmed by 2 bases and the J gene end by 8 bases; junction bases not matched to a gene: 5. Per the germline V gene, CDR1 is SGHVS and CDR2 is FNYEAQ. CDR3 length: 14 amino acids. In nucleotides, the CDR3 is TGTGCCAGCAGCTTACAGGGGGCGTTCGAGCCCCAGCATTTT. Translation: CASSLQGAFEPQHF.